Listed below are T cell receptor beta chains from one sample, sequenced in a study of OX40 agonist ivuxolimab in advanced cancers. Repertoires were generated with immunoSEQ multiplex PCR, while TCRdb's copy carries only in-frame clones and drops some. The repertoire includes tens of thousands of clones, roughly 86% of them detected once, and about 3% sits in the top ten. The starting material was CD4+ or CD8+ T cells sorted from blood, obtained in a trial of the OX40 agonist ivuxolimab. The receptors stem from an adult with an advanced solid tumor such as melanoma, head and neck, liver or kidney cancer. Each CDR3 is given without its conserved first and last residue. A D gene is named only where the DNA matches it firmly. Size is omitted from some rows. Given values are once, few, many or a class for expanded clones.

NA | TRBV9 | 12 | NA | ASSVGPVTGELF
NA | TRBV6-1 | 12 | NA | ASRVGTVTRSAF
TRBD1 | TRBV28 | 12 | NA | ATFSYRGGSPLH
NA | TRBV15 | 13 | NA | ATSRGGGLNNEQF
NA | TRBV19 | 13 | once | ASSIALLAQETQY
TRBD1 | TRBV9 | 14 | few | ASSDGTGDFTYGYT
NA | TRBV30 | 12 | NA | AWSEAGSPYEQY
NA | TRBV28 | 12 | NA | ASGMGRTTYEQY
TRBD1 | TRBV5-1 | 14 | once | ASSPGTGGASGELF
TRBD2 | TRBV28 | 14 | NA | ASSSLQAGLTDTQY
NA | TRBV7-9 | 14 | NA | ASSLRGNPSTDTQY
TRBD2 | TRBV6-6 | 13 | NA | ASSRTSGGYNEQF
NA | TRBV6-5 | 12 | NA | ASSPRTVLDTQY
NA | TRBV18 | 11 | NA | ASSNRVDFEQY
NA | TRBV6-6 | 13 | NA | ASNNRGRVGNTIY
TRBD1 | TRBV12-5 | 14 | NA | ASGANAGGGNQPQH
TRBD2 | TRBV29-1 | 13 | NA | SVARVAGSSNEQF
TRBD1 | TRBV28 | 11 | NA | ASRGQGFTEAF
TRBD1 | TRBV28 | 14 | NA | ASEGAKGFLNQPQH
TRBD1 | TRBV6-1 | 13 | NA | ASIQAGGAGQPQH
NA | TRBV30 | 12 | NA | AWSAAGLGEKLF
NA | TRBV9 | 13 | NA | ASSPGGEMRETQY
NA | TRBV28 | 13 | NA | ASSGTATTNEKLF
NA | TRBV20-1 | 9 | NA | SAHNFNEQF
NA | TRBV27 | 12 | NA | ASRGAYSGNTIY
NA | TRBV7-5 | 17 | NA | ARSIYREKMGPFPYEQY
TRBD2 | TRBV2 | 12 | NA | ASKRTSATDTQY
TRBD1 | TRBV6-1 | 12 | NA | ASSERTGGYEQY
NA | TRBV5-4 | 11 | NA | ASSLDFYEEQY
NA | TRBV7-7 | 12 | NA | ASSYIGTQETQY
NA | TRBV4-3 | 15 | NA | ASSQVGGASGADTQY
NA | TRBV10-3 | 16 | once | ATTLAGPVVDIADTQY
NA | TRBV6-1 | 12 | NA | ASVRDGSNQPQH
NA | TRBV29-1 | 11 | NA | SVTLGFGYGYT
NA | TRBV5-5 | 14 | NA | ASSLGTISGANVLT
TRBD2 | TRBV6-1 | 12 | NA | ASSEPSGQETQY
NA | TRBV2 | 11 | NA | ASTLDSNTEAF
NA | TRBV7-3 | 12 | NA | ASSRGAGTGELF
NA | TRBV5-4 | 11 | NA | ASSLGSSGTQY
NA | TRBV5-4 | 13 | NA | ASSPSGRVNEKLF
NA | TRBV2 | 12 | NA | ASSLSVNTGELF